This T cell receptor beta chain was identified during a study of Graves' ophthalmopathy and Graves' hyperthyroidism. General study findings and limits: Ophthalmopathy and stable hyperthyroidism were discriminated by a 13-signature model, with over 85% sensitivity and 70% to 84% specificity. Ophthalmopathy progression prediction by the model yielded a sensitivity of 60% to 71% and a specificity of under 85%.

V was clipped by 3 bases and J by 2 bases, with 20 bases between them. Germline V gives CDR1 SGHRS, CDR2 YFSETQ. This CDR3 spans 17 amino acids. In donors with ophthalmopathy, activity was moderate-to-severe, with CAS ≥3, NOSPECS ≥4 and duration under 3 months. Other autoimmune diseases, uncontrolled infections, pregnancy or lactation excluded patients from enrollment. This clonotype occurred many times. As yet, its antigen is unknown. RNA transcripts yielded amplified TCR beta CDR3 regions. First-round RT-PCR relied on HTBI primers, and a second-round multiplex PCR came next. A single record per CDR3 protein comes from TCRdb applying MiXCR to the multiplex PCR reads. This table has approximately 480,000 distinct CDR3 sequences, 14% appearing once.

The specimen sequenced was blood. The clonotype comes from a woman younger than 45 with Graves' ophthalmopathy. V gene TRBV5-1 combines with J gene TRBJ1-1; no definite D call. CDR3 coding DNA: TGCGCCAGCAGCTCCGGAGAGGGTTGGGCCTATAACACTGAAGCTTTCTTT. Protein product: CASSSGEGWAYNTEAFF.